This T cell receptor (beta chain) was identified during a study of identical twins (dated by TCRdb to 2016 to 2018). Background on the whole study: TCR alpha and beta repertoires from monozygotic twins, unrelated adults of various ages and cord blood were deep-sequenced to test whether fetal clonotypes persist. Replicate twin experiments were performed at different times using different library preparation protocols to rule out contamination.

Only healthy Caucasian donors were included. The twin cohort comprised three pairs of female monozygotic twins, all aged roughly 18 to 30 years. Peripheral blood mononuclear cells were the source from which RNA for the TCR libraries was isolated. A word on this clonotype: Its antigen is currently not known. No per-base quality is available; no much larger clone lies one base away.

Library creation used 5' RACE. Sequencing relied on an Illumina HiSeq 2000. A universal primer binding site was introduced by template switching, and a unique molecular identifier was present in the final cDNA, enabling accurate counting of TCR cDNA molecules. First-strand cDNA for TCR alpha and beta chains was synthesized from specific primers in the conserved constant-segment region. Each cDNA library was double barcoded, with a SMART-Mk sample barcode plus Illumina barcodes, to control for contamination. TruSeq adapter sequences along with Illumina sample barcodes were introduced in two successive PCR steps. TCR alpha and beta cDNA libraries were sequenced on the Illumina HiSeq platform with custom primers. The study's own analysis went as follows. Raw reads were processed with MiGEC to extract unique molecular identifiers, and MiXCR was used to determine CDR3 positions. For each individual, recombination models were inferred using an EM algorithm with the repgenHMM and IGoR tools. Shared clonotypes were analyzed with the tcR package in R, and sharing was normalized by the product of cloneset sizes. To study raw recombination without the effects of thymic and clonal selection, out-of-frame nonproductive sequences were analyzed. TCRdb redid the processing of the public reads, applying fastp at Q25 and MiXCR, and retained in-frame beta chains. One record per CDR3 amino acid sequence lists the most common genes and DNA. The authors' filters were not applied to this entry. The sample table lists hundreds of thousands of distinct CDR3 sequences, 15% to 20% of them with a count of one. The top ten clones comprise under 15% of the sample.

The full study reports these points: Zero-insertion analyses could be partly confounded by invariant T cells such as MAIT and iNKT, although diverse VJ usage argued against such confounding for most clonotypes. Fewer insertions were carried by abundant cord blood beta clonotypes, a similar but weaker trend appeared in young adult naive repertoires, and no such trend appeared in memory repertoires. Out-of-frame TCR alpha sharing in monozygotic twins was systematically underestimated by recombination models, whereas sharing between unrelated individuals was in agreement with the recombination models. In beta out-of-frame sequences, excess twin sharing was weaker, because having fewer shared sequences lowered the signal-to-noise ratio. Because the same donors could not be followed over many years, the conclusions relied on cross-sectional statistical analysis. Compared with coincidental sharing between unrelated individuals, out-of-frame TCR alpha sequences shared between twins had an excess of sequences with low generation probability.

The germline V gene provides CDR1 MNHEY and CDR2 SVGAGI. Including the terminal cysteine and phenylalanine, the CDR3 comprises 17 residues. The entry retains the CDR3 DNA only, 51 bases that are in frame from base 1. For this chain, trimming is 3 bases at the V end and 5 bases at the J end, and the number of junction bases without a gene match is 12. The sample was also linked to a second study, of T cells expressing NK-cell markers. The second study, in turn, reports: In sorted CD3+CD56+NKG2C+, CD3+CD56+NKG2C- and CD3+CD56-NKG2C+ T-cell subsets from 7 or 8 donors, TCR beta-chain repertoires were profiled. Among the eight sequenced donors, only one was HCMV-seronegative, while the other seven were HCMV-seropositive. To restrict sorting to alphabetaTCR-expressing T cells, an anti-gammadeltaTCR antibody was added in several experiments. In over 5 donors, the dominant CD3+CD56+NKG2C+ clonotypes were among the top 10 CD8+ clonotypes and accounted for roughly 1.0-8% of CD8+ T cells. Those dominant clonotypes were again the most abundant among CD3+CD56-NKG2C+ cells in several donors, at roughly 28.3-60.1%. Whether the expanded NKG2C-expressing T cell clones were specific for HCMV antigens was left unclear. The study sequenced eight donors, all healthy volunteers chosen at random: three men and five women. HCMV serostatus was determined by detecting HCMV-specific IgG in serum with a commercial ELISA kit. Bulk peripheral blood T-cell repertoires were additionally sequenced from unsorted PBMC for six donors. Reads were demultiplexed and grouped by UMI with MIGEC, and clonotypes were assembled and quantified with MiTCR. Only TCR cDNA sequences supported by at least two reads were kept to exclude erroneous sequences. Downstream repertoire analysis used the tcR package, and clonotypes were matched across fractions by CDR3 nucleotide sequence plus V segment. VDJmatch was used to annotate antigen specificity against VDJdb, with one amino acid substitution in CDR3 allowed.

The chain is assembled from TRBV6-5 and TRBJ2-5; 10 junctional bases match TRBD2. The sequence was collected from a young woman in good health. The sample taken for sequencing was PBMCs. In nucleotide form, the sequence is TGTGCCAGCAGTTATAGCGGAGCGGGAGGGCCTTGGGAGACCCAGTACTTC. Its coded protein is CASSYSGAGGPWETQYF.